Below, 17 T cell receptor beta chains from the same sample are listed, as sequenced in a study of beta chain features in type 1 diabetes. Overall study findings and caveats: Within each of all four CD4+ subsets, Type 1 diabetes patients had TCRB CDR3s that were moderately but significantly shorter.

cDNA synthesis used the whole RNA isolate, giving expressed TCRB sequences. This table comes from immunoSEQ multiplex PCR, and its TCRdb copy is limited to in-frame clones, with some not included. The sample holds about 160,000 clones, roughly 60% seen once. Antigen specificity for these receptors is unknown. Sequencing was carried out using naive CD4+ T cells from blood. The receptors shown here come from a man aged 25 to 40 with type 1 diabetes.

The chain couples TRBV21-1 to TRBJ2-1; TRBD1, as called in the table, went unchecked against the DNA. TRBV21-1 represents a pseudogene. The CDR3 consists of 15 residues. CDR3 coding DNA: TGTGCCAGCAGCCGCCTCGCAGGCCGATACAATGAGCAGTTCTTC. Its protein product is CASSRLAGRYNEQFF.

The V and J genes are TRBV2 and TRBJ2-3; the D is unclear. Trimming took 6 bases from V and 4 from J, leaving 14 bases between them. This CDR3 contains 14 residues. Germline CDR1 and CDR2: SNHLY and FYNNEI. CDR3 amino acids: CASSLASGADTQYF. The DNA for the CDR3 is TGTGCCAGCAGCCTTGCTTCTGGGGCAGATACGCAGTATTTT.

The chain uses TRBV11-2 and TRBJ1-1; no reliable D call. The CDR3 contains 15 residues. CDR1 is SGHAT and CDR2 is FQNNGV in the germline V gene. V lost 6 bases, J lost 0 bases, and 14 bases lay in between. CDR3 amino acids: CASRTGARMNTEAFF. The DNA of the CDR3 is TGTGCCAGCAGAACCGGAGCCAGAATGAACACTGAAGCTTTCTTT.

The chain is built from TRBV7-2 and TRBJ2-3; 9 nucleotides align to TRBD1. V shed 4 bases, J shed 3 bases, and the junction held 5 bases outside the gene matches. The CDR3 runs 15 residues. Per the germline V gene, CDR1 is SGHTA and CDR2 is FQGNSA. The CDR3 sequence: CASSSHRGRTDTQYF. The DNA of the CDR3 is TGTGCCAGCAGCTCCCACAGGGGGCGTACAGATACGCAGTATTTT.

This clone showed up just a few times. The chain has TRBV13 and TRBJ2-3; possible D gene TRBD2, 5 bases. V was shortened by 6 bases and J by 0 bases, with 16 bases between the two germline ends. The CDR3 length is 16 residues. Germline assignment: CDR1 PRHDT and CDR2 FYEKMQ (reference sequence). The CDR3 protein is CASRELQRISTDTQYF. The CDR3 DNA reads TGTGCCAGCAGAGAGTTGCAGCGGATAAGCACAGATACGCAGTATTTT.

The rearrangement joins TRBV28 to TRBJ2-5, with 11 bases aligning to TRBD2. This CDR3 has 15 amino acids. Germline CDR1 and CDR2: MDHEN and SYDVKM. V lost 3 bases to trimming and J lost 4 bases; unmatched junction nucleotides: 4. The CDR3 DNA reads TGTGCCAGCAGTTTGCGACTAGCGGGGACAGAGACCCAGTACTTC. Translated, it gives CASSLRLAGTETQYF. The entire variable domain, with the rest obtained from reference TRBV28 and TRBJ2-5, is as follows: DVKVTQSSRYLVKRTGEKVFLECVQDMDHENMFWYRQDPGLGLRLIYFSYDVKMKEKGDIPEGYSVSREKKERFSLILESASTNQTSMYLCASSLRLAGTETQYFGPGTRLLVL.

The chain has TRBV25-1 and TRBJ1-2; D might be TRBD1 (6 bases). Per the germline V gene, CDR1 is MGHDK and CDR2 is SYGVNS. Deletions cut 6 bases from V and 4 bases from J, with 12 bases between. This CDR3 contains 13 residues. The CDR3 nucleotides read TGTGCCAGCAGGGGGGCGCGGGTCTATGGCTACACCTTC. Its translation is CASRGARVYGYTF.

The chain uses TRBV7-9 and TRBJ2-5, with 7 nucleotides matching TRBD2. The CDR3 has 14 residues. With V trimmed by 5 bases and J by 5 bases, 8 bases remained unmatched. Per the germline V gene, CDR1 is SEHNR and CDR2 is FQNEAQ (reference sequence). The CDR3 loop is CASSPGLGLETQYF. In DNA form, the CDR3 reads TGTGCCAGCAGCCCTGGACTAGGCTTGGAGACCCAGTACTTC.

The J gene is TRBJ2-5, the V gene TRBV4-3; D remains ambiguous. V lost 1 base, J lost 4 bases, and 10 bases lay in between. The V gene's germline CDR1 is LGHNA and CDR2 YSLEER. The CDR3 consists of 14 residues. Here the CDR3 DNA reads TGCGCCAGCAGCCAAGGGCATGGCGGAGAGACCCAGTACTTC. Residues: CASSQGHGGETQYF.

The J gene is TRBJ2-5, the V gene TRBV7-2, with D uncertain. Trimming cost V 2 bases and J 5 bases, with 12 bases left between them. Germline-derived CDR1 and CDR2 are SGHTA and FQGNSA. This CDR3 has 14 amino acids. The CDR3 spells CASSLPTRRETQYF. CDR3 coding DNA: TGTGCCAGCAGCTTACCCACGCGGCGGGAGACCCAGTACTTC.

The chain has TRBV7-9 and TRBJ2-4; 15 positions match TRBD2. The CDR3 extends over 18 amino acids. The V segment lost 1 base and the J segment 1 base; nucleotides outside the gene matches: 2. CDR1 and CDR2 from the germline V gene are SEHNR and FQNEAQ (reference sequence). Written as DNA, the CDR3 is TGTGCCAGCAGCTTAGTGGGACTAGCGGGAGGCGCCAAAAACATTCAGTACTTC. It encodes CASSLVGLAGGAKNIQYF.

In DNA, the CDR3 is TGTGCCAGCAGCCCCGGGACTAGCAGGACCGGGGAGCTGTTTTTT. Translated, it gives CASSPGTSRTGELFF. V usage is TRBV7-2 and J usage is TRBJ2-2, with 9 nucleotides matching TRBD2. The junction had 6 bases not matched to a gene; V was cut back by 5 bases and J by 5 bases. CDR3 size: 15 residues. CDR1 is SGHTA and CDR2 is FQGNSA in the germline V gene.

Comments on this clone: Other DNA sequences in the sample encode the same CDR3. The chain is built from TRBV9 and TRBJ2-5, with D uncertain. With 0 bases removed from V and 4 bases from J, the gap between germline ends came to 4 bases. The CDR3 has 12 residues. The germline gives CDR1 SGDLS, CDR2 YYNGEE. Written as DNA, the CDR3 is TGTGCCAGCAGCGTAGGAGGAGAGACCCAGTACTTC. Protein: CASSVGGETQYF.

The chain links TRBV5-1 to TRBJ2-3, with 9 bases identical to TRBD1. V trimming: 4 bases; J trimming: 8 bases; junction bases outside the gene matches: 17. Germline V lookup: CDR1 SGHRS, CDR2 YFSETQ. The CDR3 extends over 17 amino acids. The CDR3 region is CASSPGQGASPGRTQYF. CDR3 nucleotide sequence: TGCGCCAGCAGCCCGGGACAGGGTGCTTCCCCCGGGCGTACGCAGTATTTT.

The chain links TRBV9 to TRBJ2-1; 12 bases are a match to TRBD2. The junction had 8 bases not matched to a gene; V was cut back by 0 bases and J by 4 bases. CDR1 and CDR2 (germline): SGDLS, YYNGEE. CDR3 length: 18 amino acids. CDR3 residues: CASSVEGETSGGYNEQFF. The CDR3 DNA is TGTGCCAGCAGCGTAGAGGGCGAGACTAGCGGGGGTTACAATGAGCAGTTCTTC.

A few counts support this clone. The genes are TRBV7-9 and TRBJ2-7; possible D gene TRBD2, 5 bases. Germline V CDR1 and CDR2: SEHNR, FQNEAQ (reference sequence). The CDR3 spans 15 residues. V shed 5 bases and J shed 0 bases, with 14 bases lying between them. The DNA of the CDR3 is TGTGCCAGCAGCAGCCCTTCGGGGAGCTCCTACGAGCAGTACTTC. It codes for CASSSPSGSSYEQYF. The variable domain in full, completed from reference TRBV7-9 and TRBJ2-7, reads DTGVSQNPRHKITKRGQNVTFRCDPISEHNRLYWYRQTLGQGPEFLTYFQNEAQLEKSRLLSDRFSAERPKGSFSTLEIQRTEQGDSAMYLCASSSPSGSSYEQYFGPGTRLTVT.

This clone was detected only a few times. The chain couples TRBV10-1 to TRBJ2-2, with D unclear. With 6 bases removed from V and 1 base from J, the gap between germline ends came to 6 bases. Germline values: CDR1 WNHNN, CDR2 SYGVQD (reference sequence). CDR3 length: 13 amino acids. CDR3 coding DNA: TGCGCCAGCAGGGGCTTGAACACCGGGGAGCTGTTTTTT. Protein product: CASRGLNTGELFF.